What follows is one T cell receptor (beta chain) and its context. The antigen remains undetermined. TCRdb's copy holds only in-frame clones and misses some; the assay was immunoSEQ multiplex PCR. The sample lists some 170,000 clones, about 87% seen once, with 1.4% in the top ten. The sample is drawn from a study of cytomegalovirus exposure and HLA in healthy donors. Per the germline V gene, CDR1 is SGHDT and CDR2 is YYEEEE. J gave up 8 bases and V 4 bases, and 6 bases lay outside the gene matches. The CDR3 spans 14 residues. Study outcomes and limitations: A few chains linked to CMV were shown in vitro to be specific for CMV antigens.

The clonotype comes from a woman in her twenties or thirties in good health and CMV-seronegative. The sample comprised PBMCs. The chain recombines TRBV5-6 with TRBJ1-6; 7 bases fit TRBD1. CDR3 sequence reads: CASSVTGMDSPLHF. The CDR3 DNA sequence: TGTGCCAGCAGCGTGACAGGGATGGATTCACCCCTCCACTTT. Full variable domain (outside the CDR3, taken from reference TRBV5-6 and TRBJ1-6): DAGVTQSPTHLIKTRGQQVTLRCSPKSGHDTVSWYQQALGQGPQFIFQYYEEEERQRGNFPDRFSGHQFPNYSSELNVNALLLGDSALYLCASSVTGMDSPLHFGNGTRLTVT.